This T cell receptor beta chain was sequenced in a study of CD8+ T cells in alopecia areata. Concerning this clone: No antigen is known for it.

Extracted from the samples, RNA was reverse transcribed into cDNA to serve as the sequencing template. Libraries were prepared by immunoSEQ multiplex PCR; TCRdb keeps only in-frame clonotypes and omits some of them. Of about 180,000 clones listed, roughly 53% were seen once; the top ten hold under 14%. Study-level points and caveats: The presence of one nonresponder keeps the tie between baseline CD8+ expansion and response uncertain.

V was shortened by 0 bases and J by 0 bases, with 12 bases between the two germline ends. This CDR3 is built from 18 residues. CDR1 LGHNA and CDR2 YSLEER come from the germline V gene. Noted treatment: oral pan-JAK inhibitor, 5-10 mg twice daily. V usage is TRBV4-3 and J usage is TRBJ2-6, with no clear D. The receptor's source is a human donor with alopecia areata. The source was CD8+ T cells sorted from blood, collected at week 24, from a patient treated with tofacitinib. The DNA of the CDR3 is TGCGCCAGCAGCCAAGATTCGCCGGCCAGCTCTGGGGCCAACGTCCTGACTTTC. Translating gives CASSQDSPASSGANVLTF.